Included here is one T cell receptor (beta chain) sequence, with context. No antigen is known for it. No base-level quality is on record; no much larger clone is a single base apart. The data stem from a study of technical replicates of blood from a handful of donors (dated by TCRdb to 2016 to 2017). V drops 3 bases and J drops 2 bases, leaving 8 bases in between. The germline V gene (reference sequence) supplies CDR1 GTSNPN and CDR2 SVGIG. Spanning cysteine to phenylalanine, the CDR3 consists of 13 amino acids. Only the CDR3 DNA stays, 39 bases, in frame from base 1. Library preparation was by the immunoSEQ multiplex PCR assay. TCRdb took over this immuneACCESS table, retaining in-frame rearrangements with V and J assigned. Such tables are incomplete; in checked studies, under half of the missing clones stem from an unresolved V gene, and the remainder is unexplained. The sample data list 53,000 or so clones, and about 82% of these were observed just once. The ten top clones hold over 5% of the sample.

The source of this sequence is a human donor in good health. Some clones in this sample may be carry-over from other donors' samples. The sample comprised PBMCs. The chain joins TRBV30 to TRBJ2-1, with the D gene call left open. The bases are TGTGCCTGGAGGGGCTTGACCTACAATGAGCAGTTCTTC. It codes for CAWRGLTYNEQFF.